Listed here are 30 T cell receptor beta chains from one sample, sequenced in a study of CXCR3-negative and CXCR3-positive naive CD8 T cells. Carrying UMI labels, the TRB cDNA libraries were prepared through 5' RACE. TCRdb reprocessed the 5' RACE reads and stores each CDR3 protein as one record, lacking DNA. In all, the sample yields 41,000 or so distinct CDR3 sequences. Sequencing was carried out using naive CXCR3- CD8+ T cells from blood. The subset: CD45RO-CCR7+CD27+CD95- naive CD8+ T cells lacking CXCR3 (TNR3-). These receptors were obtained from a human donor in good health. Some clones in this sample may be carry-over from other donors' samples.

The V call is TRBV14, the J call TRBJ1-4; checking the TCRdb D call of TRBD1 is not possible without DNA. CDR1 is SGHDN, CDR2 FVKESK, per germline. This CDR3 is 14 amino acids long. CDR3: CASSRTADNEKLFF.

The chain uses TRBV6-2 or TRBV6-3 and TRBJ1-6. This CDR3 region has 14 residues. Germline lookup yields CDR1 MNHEY and CDR2 SVGEGT. The CDR3 loop reads CASSSTVYNSPLHF.

The chain is built from TRBV5-1 and TRBJ2-2. This CDR3 has 15 amino acids. Germline CDR1 reads SGHRS; CDR2 reads YFSETQ. CDR3 sequence reads: CASSPTAANTGELFF.

The V gene is TRBV6-5, the J gene TRBJ1-1; no DNA is available, so the TRBD1 call from TCRdb remains unchecked. In germline, CDR1 is MNHEY, CDR2 SVGAGI. This CDR3 has 13 amino acids. CDR3 sequence: CASSSGQNTEAFF.

This chain links TRBV2 with TRBJ1-4. CDR3 size: 12 residues. From germline, CDR1 is SNHLY and CDR2 FYNNEI. The CDR3 loop is CASSGVSGKLFF. Looking up the rest from reference TRBV2 and TRBJ1-4 gives the full variable domain: EPEVTQTPSHQVTQMGQEVILRCVPISNHLYFYWYRQILGQKVEFLVSFYNNEISEKSEIFDDQFSVERPDGSNFTLKIRSTKLEDSAMYFCASSGVSGKLFFGSGTQLSVL.

The chain is built from TRBV20-1 and TRBJ1-3; TCRdb's D gene call, TRBD1, goes unchecked for lack of DNA. The CDR3 sequence is 15 residues long. Germline V gene sequence: CDR1 DFQATT, CDR2 SNEGSKA (reference sequence). CDR3 protein: CSATPGTEYGNTIYF.

The chain employs TRBV6-5 and TRBJ2-7; TCRdb lists TRBD2, though no DNA is available to test this call. Germline V gene data show CDR1 as MNHEY and CDR2 as SVGAGI. This CDR3 contains 14 residues. The CDR3 protein is CASSYWEDGGEQYF.

The CDR3 is CASSPGQRDNQPQHF. The chain is built from TRBV7-9 and TRBJ1-5; the TCRdb D gene call, TRBD1, has no DNA to confirm it. The CDR3 sequence is 15 residues long. CDR1 and CDR2 from the germline V gene are SEHNR and FQNEAQ (reference sequence).

This chain links TRBV7-9 with TRBJ2-3; TCRdb calls TRBD1, which cannot be checked without DNA. The germline gives CDR1 SEHNR, CDR2 FQNEAQ (reference sequence). CDR3 length: 16 amino acids. The CDR3 loop is CASSLAWDRDTDTQYF.

The chain couples TRBV29-1 to TRBJ1-2; the TRBD1 assignment by TCRdb is unverifiable without DNA. This CDR3 comprises 18 residues. Looked up from germline, CDR1 is SQVTM and CDR2 is ANQGSEA. CDR3 residues: CSVEDRLTGLGANYGYTF.

J is TRBJ2-2 and V is TRBV29-1; TCRdb names TRBD1, which stays unverified in the absence of DNA. This CDR3 has 15 amino acids. CDR1 is SQVTM, CDR2 ANQGSEA, per germline. The CDR3: CSATGTAIATGELFF.

The CDR3 sequence is CATTGRDWAGELFF. The V call is TRBV19, the J call TRBJ2-2; TCRdb's D gene call, TRBD2, goes unchecked for lack of DNA. The CDR3 loop spans 14 amino acids. Germline CDR1 reads LNHDA; CDR2 reads SQIVND (reference sequence).

The chain carries TRBV12-3 or TRBV12-4 and TRBJ2-5; the D call from TCRdb, TRBD1, cannot be confirmed without DNA. CDR3 length equals 14 residues. The CDR3: CASRGTEDQETQYF.

The chain has TRBV29-1 and TRBJ1-1; with no DNA, the TCRdb D assignment of TRBD1 cannot be verified. Germline CDR1 reads SQVTM; CDR2 reads ANQGSEA. The CDR3 extends over 14 amino acids. CDR3 amino acids: CSVVTSGVNTEAFF.

This chain connects TRBV7-9 to TRBJ2-2; TCRdb calls TRBD1, which cannot be checked without DNA. The CDR3 consists of 15 residues. Germline V gene lookup returns CDR1 SEHNR and CDR2 FQNEAQ (reference sequence). The CDR3 loop reads CASRSGTGETGELFF.

CDR3 residues: CSVVGEAGELFF. The chain carries TRBV29-1 and TRBJ2-2; TCRdb proposes TRBD2, but this gene call is untestable without DNA. This CDR3 contains 12 residues. The V gene's germline CDR1 is SQVTM and CDR2 ANQGSEA.

The V and J genes are TRBV7-8 and TRBJ1-2; the TCRdb D gene call, TRBD1, has no DNA to confirm it. The CDR3 runs 15 residues. CDR1 and CDR2 from the germline V gene are SGHVS and FQNEAQ. The CDR3 is CASSLEAGSDYGYTF.

The chain uses TRBV28 and TRBJ2-1. Germline V gene sequence: CDR1 MDHEN, CDR2 SYDVKM. This CDR3 has 14 residues. The CDR3 here is CASNPEKTYNEQFF.

The V gene is TRBV28, the J gene TRBJ2-7; the D call from TCRdb, TRBD1, cannot be confirmed without DNA. The CDR3 length is 15 residues. In germline, CDR1 is MDHEN, CDR2 SYDVKM. CDR3 protein: CASSYDMTGGIEQYF.

The chain links TRBV11-2 to TRBJ1-1. Germline-derived CDR1 and CDR2 are SGHAT and FQNNGV. The CDR3 contains 13 residues. The CDR3 is CASSLSLRTEAFF.

The gene calls are TRBV9 and TRBJ2-3; the D call of TRBD1 rests on TCRdb alone, since no DNA is present to check it. CDR1 and CDR2 from the germline V gene are SGDLS and YYNGEE. This CDR3 has 15 residues. This CDR3 is CASSYGDSFTDTQYF.

This rearrangement joins TRBV20-1 to TRBJ1-2. Germline-derived CDR1 and CDR2 are DFQATT and SNEGSKA (reference sequence). The CDR3 is made up of 15 amino acids. The CDR3 spells CSARLHTEFDYGYTF.

The chain carries TRBV29-1 and TRBJ1-2; the TCRdb call, TRBD1, lacks DNA for checking. Germline assignment: CDR1 SQVTM and CDR2 ANQGSEA. The length of the CDR3 is 12 residues. The CDR3 spells CSVVGDDYGYTF.

The V gene is TRBV7-2, the J gene TRBJ2-7; TCRdb's D call of TRBD2 is untestable without DNA. Germline values: CDR1 SGHTA, CDR2 FQGNSA. The length of the CDR3 is 14 residues. The CDR3 region is CASSVVQREHEQYF.

The V and J genes are TRBV28 and TRBJ1-5. CDR1 MDHEN and CDR2 SYDVKM come from the germline V gene. This CDR3 has 14 residues. The CDR3 is CASSPRTAVRPQHF. The whole variable domain, remainder taken from reference TRBV28 and TRBJ1-5, is DVKVTQSSRYLVKRTGEKVFLECVQDMDHENMFWYRQDPGLGLRLIYFSYDVKMKEKGDIPEGYSVSREKKERFSLILESASTNQTSMYLCASSPRTAVRPQHFGDGTRLSIL.

The CDR3 region is CASSYGLAGTQYF. The rearrangement joins TRBV5-5 to TRBJ2-5. Germline-derived CDR1 and CDR2 are SGHKS and YYEKEE (reference sequence). The CDR3 totals 13 residues. The full variable domain, rest sourced from reference TRBV5-5 and TRBJ2-5, is DAGVTQSPTHLIKTRGQQVTLRCSPISGHKSVSWYQQVLGQGPQFIFQYYEKEERGRGNFPDRFSARQFPNYSSELNVNALLLGDSALYLCASSYGLAGTQYFGPGTRLLVL.

The V gene is TRBV5-1, the J gene TRBJ2-1; TCRdb's D call of TRBD1 is untestable without DNA. The CDR3 is 16 amino acids. Germline CDR1 reads SGHRS; CDR2 reads YFSETQ. CDR3 sequence: CASSLRPGQGAVEQFF.

V is TRBV7-2 and J is TRBJ2-1; the D gene TCRdb calls, TRBD1, cannot be checked with no DNA. The length of the CDR3 is 16 residues. CDR1 is SGHTA and CDR2 is FQGNSA in the germline V gene. The CDR3 is CASSPGAGRGYNEQFF.

The chain couples TRBV23-1 to TRBJ1-4; TCRdb reports TRBD1, a call that lacks DNA to check it against. Being an ORF, TRBV23-1 has a function that is uncertain. This CDR3 comprises 19 residues. CDR3 loop: CASSRKAPHILRGGEKLFF.

Frequency places this clonotype as medium-sized. The chain employs TRBV7-2 and TRBJ1-2. CDR3 size: 15 residues. The V gene's germline CDR1 is SGHTA and CDR2 FQGNSA. The CDR3: CASSLGQGLAYGYTF.